The 32 T cell receptor beta chains below come from one sample, sequenced in a study of blood T cells in healthy people across ages. A sample-barcoded 5' primer and a J-beta primer mix were used in a second PCR of about 6 to 12 cycles. One entry per CDR3 protein, called by TCRdb with MiXCR from the 5' RACE reads. Of around 690,000 distinct CDR3 sequences listed, roughly 58% are singletons. Sequencing was done on a sample of blood. These TCRs come from a man between 60 and 75 years old in good health.

The J gene is TRBJ1-1, the V gene TRBV10-3, with D hard to call. This CDR3 comprises 11 residues. Deletions cut 11 bases from V and 7 bases from J, with 14 bases between. Germline CDR1 reads ENHRY; CDR2 reads SYGVKD. CDR3 nucleotide sequence: TGTGCCGCCAACTACCAAGGTGAAGCTTTCTTT. Protein sequence: CAANYQGEAFF.

This chain connects TRBV20-1 to TRBJ2-5; D unclear. The CDR3 totals 13 residues. V was trimmed by 3 bases and J by 1 base, leaving 9 bases between them. The V gene's germline CDR1 is DFQATT and CDR2 SNEGSKA (reference sequence). The CDR3 here is CSASVGFQETQYF. CDR3 nucleotide sequence: TGCAGTGCTAGCGTGGGCTTCCAAGAGACCCAGTACTTC.

This chain connects TRBV9 to TRBJ2-3; D perhaps matches TRBD1 (5 bases). V lost 4 bases and J lost 3, with 18 bases in between. CDR1 is SGDLS, CDR2 YYNGEE, per germline. The CDR3 extends over 16 amino acids. CDR3 coding DNA: TGTGCCAGCAGCCCCACAGGAATAAGATGGACAGATACGCAGTATTTT. This sequence encodes CASSPTGIRWTDTQYF.

This clonotype was detected only a few times. V usage is TRBV20-1 and J usage is TRBJ2-5; TRBD2 matches at 8 bases. V was pared by 1 base and J by 1 base, with 5 bases of the junction left unmatched. The CDR3 covers 15 residues. The germline V gene encodes CDR1 DFQATT and CDR2 SNEGSKA (reference sequence). CDR3 in DNA: TGCAGTGCTAGAGCCAGCGGGGGCAGCCAAGAGACCCAGTACTTC. This gives the protein CSARASGGSQETQYF.

The chain is built from TRBV20-1 and TRBJ2-1; D gene ambiguous. With 0 bases removed from V and 8 bases from J, the gap between germline ends came to 2 bases. In germline, CDR1 is DFQATT, CDR2 SNEGSKA (reference sequence). The CDR3 consists of 10 residues. The CDR3: CSAREYEQFF. The CDR3 nucleotides read TGCAGTGCTAGAGAATATGAGCAGTTCTTC.

Only a few counts were recorded for this clonotype. This chain connects TRBV27 to TRBJ2-1, with D unresolved. Germline CDR1 is MNHEY and CDR2 is SMNVEV (reference sequence). V lost 6 bases and J lost 0, with 15 bases in between. This CDR3 is 16 amino acids long. The CDR3, as DNA: TGTGCCAGCAGCCTCTCACCTGGCTACTCCTACAATGAGCAGTTCTTC. It is translated as CASSLSPGYSYNEQFF.

Many counts were recorded for this clonotype. The CDR3 bases are TGTGCCAGCAGCTACAACCAAGAGACCCAGTACTTC. This gives the protein CASSYNQETQYF. The chain couples TRBV6-5 to TRBJ2-5; D is undetermined. Germline V gene data show CDR1 as MNHEY and CDR2 as SVGAGI. The CDR3 is made up of 12 amino acids. V lost 6 bases and J lost 0, with 5 bases in between.

This chain uses TRBV5-1 with TRBJ2-7; 9 nucleotides align to TRBD1. The ends lost 4 bases at V and 4 bases at J; junction bases unmatched: 6. CDR1 is SGHRS, CDR2 YFSETQ, per germline. The CDR3 covers 14 residues. The CDR3, as DNA: TGCGCCAGCAGCATGGACAGGGGTATGTACGAGCAGTACTTC. It yields the protein CASSMDRGMYEQYF.

The CDR3 reads CASSPHGQSLKQYF. DNA of the CDR3: TGTGCCAGCAGCCCTCACGGACAGTCTTTAAAGCAGTACTTC. This chain links TRBV9 with TRBJ2-1; a possible D gene is TRBD1 (6 bases). The J call may be wrong; the DNA end is better matched by TRBJ2-7. The CDR3 spans 14 residues. Looked up from germline, CDR1 is SGDLS and CDR2 is YYNGEE.

The chain has TRBV5-1 and TRBJ2-5, with 9 positions matching TRBD1. CDR3 length equals 17 residues. The V and J ends lost 5 bases and 5 bases, in that order; junction bases with no gene match: 16. Germline V CDR1 and CDR2: SGHRS, YFSETQ. CDR3 amino acids: CASRSLLTGGSGETQYF. The CDR3 region has the DNA TGCGCCAGCAGATCCCTATTGACAGGGGGGTCTGGGGAGACCCAGTACTTC.

This clonotype was seen more than once but under ten times. The chain uses TRBV20-1 and TRBJ2-5, with a weak D call TRBD2 (7 bases). The CDR3 contains 12 residues. Germline CDR1 and CDR2: DFQATT and SNEGSKA (reference sequence). Deletions cut 5 bases from V and 5 bases from J, with 12 bases between. The CDR3, as DNA: TGCAGTGCTGGGGGGGCCTCGGAGACCCAGTACTTC. This sequence encodes CSAGGASETQYF.

The CDR3 sequence: CASNAGTGSSDTQYF. The CDR3 bases are TGTGCCAGTAATGCCGGGACAGGGAGTTCAGATACGCAGTATTTT. The chain couples TRBV6-5 to TRBJ2-3, with 9 positions matching TRBD1. There are 15 residues in the CDR3. The V and J ends lost 9 bases and 4 bases, in that order; junction bases with no gene match: 11. CDR1 and CDR2 (germline): MNHEY, SVGAGI.

About this clonotype: Relative to the germline gene, one junction end is altered; a read error may explain this. This chain joins TRBV11-2 and TRBJ1-2, with a possible D match to TRBD1 (6 bases). The CDR3 extends over 17 amino acids. Germline assignment: CDR1 SGHAT and CDR2 FQNNGV. CDR3 loop: CAGSLDGGRGGNYGYTF. CDR3 coding DNA: TGTGCCGGCAGCTTAGATGGGGGCCGGGGTGGGAACTATGGCTACACCTTC.

The V gene is TRBV5-1, the J gene TRBJ2-5; 7 bases are a match to TRBD1. Losses at the gene ends were 3 bases for V and 5 bases for J; bases not matched to a gene: 13. The CDR3 length is 16 residues. Per germline, CDR1 SGHRS and CDR2 YFSETQ. The CDR3 spells CASSSNPTGVRETQYF. CDR3 nucleotides: TGCGCCAGCAGCTCAAACCCTACAGGGGTCCGGGAGACCCAGTACTTC. Full variable domain (remainder filled in from reference TRBV5-1 and TRBJ2-5): KAGVTQTPRYLIKTRGQQVTLSCSPISGHRSVSWYQQTPGQGLQFLFEYFSETQRNKGNFPGRFSGRQFSNSRSEMNVSTLELGDSALYLCASSSNPTGVRETQYFGPGTRLLVL.

The genes are TRBV29-1 and TRBJ2-3, with TRBD1 matching 8 bases. Looked up from germline, CDR1 is SQVTM and CDR2 is ANQGSEA. The CDR3 is 14 amino acids. After removal of 2 bases from V and 6 bases from J, the junction contained 7 bases not matched to a gene. The DNA of the CDR3 is TGCAGCGTTGAACCGGACAGGGCCGGGGATACGCAGTATTTT. This codes for CSVEPDRAGDTQYF.

This clonotype is a singleton in its sample. The chain combines TRBV5-4 with TRBJ2-5; possibly TRBD1 for D (6 bases). Germline V gene lookup returns CDR1 SGHNT and CDR2 YYREEE (reference sequence). This CDR3 has 14 amino acids. The V and J ends lost 4 bases and 7 bases respectively, with 17 bases between them. CDR3 DNA: TGTGCCAGCAGCCCGGACAGTGCCGTAGGGACCCAGTACTTC. Translated: CASSPDSAVGTQYF.

This clonotype has a handful of counts. V usage is TRBV20-1 and J usage is TRBJ2-5; 11 bases line up with TRBD2. Germline V gene lookup returns CDR1 DFQATT and CDR2 SNEGSKA (reference sequence). The V segment lost 4 bases and the J segment 2 bases; nucleotides outside the gene matches: 6. This CDR3 region has 15 residues. The CDR3 coding sequence is TGCAGTGCTACCGGGACTAGCGGCGCTCAAGAGACCCAGTACTTC. It translates to CSATGTSGAQETQYF.

This clonotype was seen once. This sequence joins TRBV20-1 and TRBJ2-7, with 8 bases fitting TRBD1. The CDR3 is made up of 14 amino acids. Germline assignment: CDR1 DFQATT and CDR2 SNEGSKA (reference sequence). The ends lost 8 bases at V and 3 bases at J; junction bases unmatched: 12. The DNA of the CDR3 is TGCAGTTTCCCATCCGGACAGGGTTACTACGAGCAGTACTTC. Amino acids: CSFPSGQGYYEQYF.

This chain uses TRBV4-2 with TRBJ1-2; D not certain. Trimming left V 0 bases short and J 6 bases short, with 20 bases between. The CDR3 has 17 residues. The germline V gene encodes CDR1 LGHNA and CDR2 YNFKEQ. In DNA form, the CDR3 reads TGTGCCAGCAGCCAAGATTTACATGGCGGCGGCCGGAATGGCTACACCTTC. As protein: CASSQDLHGGGRNGYTF.

The rearrangement uses TRBV15 and TRBJ2-2; 7 bases line up with TRBD1. The CDR3 contains 15 residues. CDR1 and CDR2 (germline): LNHNV, YYDKDF (reference sequence). V was clipped by 3 bases and J by 5 bases; unmatched bases: 6. DNA for the CDR3: TGTGCCACCAGCAGGGCTTTACAGGGGACCGGGGAGCTGTTTTTT. Encoded protein: CATSRALQGTGELFF.

This clonotype has only a few counts. The rearrangement links TRBV4-1 to TRBJ1-1; D gene unclear. With 3 bases removed from V and 1 base from J, the gap between germline ends came to 12 bases. This CDR3 region has 15 residues. Per the germline V gene, CDR1 is MGHRA and CDR2 is YSYEKL. CDR3 DNA sequence: TGCGCCAGCAGCCAGTCCGGGCTAGAGAACACTGAAGCTTTCTTT. It codes for CASSQSGLENTEAFF.

The rearrangement joins TRBV6-5 to TRBJ2-6; the D is unclear. CDR3 length: 14 amino acids. The V gene's germline CDR1 is MNHEY and CDR2 SVGAGI. The germline V and J ends were trimmed by 5 bases and 0 bases, with 5 bases remaining between them. The CDR3 region is CASSKDSGANVLTF. The DNA of the CDR3 is TGTGCCAGCAGTAAGGACTCTGGGGCCAACGTCCTGACTTTC.

In nucleotides, the CDR3 is TGTGCCACTAGGGACCGCGGACACCAAGAGACCCAGTACTTC. Translated, it gives CATRDRGHQETQYF. The chain employs TRBV2 and TRBJ2-5; TRBD1 or TRBD2 may be the D gene (5 bases each). The CDR3 has 14 amino acids. Trimming took off 10 bases at V and 0 bases at J, with 15 bases between the two ends. Germline V lookup: CDR1 SNHLY, CDR2 FYNNEI.

The chain has TRBV24-1 and TRBJ2-1; 9 positions agree with TRBD1. The V segment lost 7 bases and the J segment 7 bases; nucleotides outside the gene matches: 10. Germline values: CDR1 KGHDR, CDR2 SFDVKD. The length of the CDR3 is 15 residues. The CDR3 sequence is CATSPGGQGSNEQFF. The CDR3 DNA reads TGTGCCACCAGCCCAGGGGGACAGGGTTCGAATGAGCAGTTCTTC.

This chain links TRBV20-1 with TRBJ2-2, with D perhaps matching TRBD1 or TRBD2 (7 bases each). Per the germline V gene, CDR1 is DFQATT and CDR2 is SNEGSKA (reference sequence). V lost 6 bases and J lost 2, with 19 bases in between. The CDR3 extends over 16 amino acids. The chain's CDR3 is CSARGRGGVNTGELFF. CDR3 in DNA: TGCAGTGCCAGGGGGAGGGGGGGCGTTAACACCGGGGAGCTGTTTTTT.

The CDR3 sequence: CSAPRLEETQYF. CDR3 nucleotides: TGCAGTGCTCCACGACTAGAGGAGACCCAGTACTTC. J is TRBJ2-7 and V is TRBV20-1; the D gene is possibly TRBD2 (6 bases). The J call may be faulty, since TRBJ2-5 better matches the DNA end. The CDR3 totals 12 residues. Germline V gives CDR1 DFQATT, CDR2 SNEGSKA (reference sequence).

V usage is TRBV20-1 and J usage is TRBJ2-6; 9 bases map to TRBD1. The CDR3 has 20 residues. V dropped 4 bases and J dropped 1; count of bases not matched to a gene: 17. Germline V gene sequence: CDR1 DFQATT, CDR2 SNEGSKA (reference sequence). CDR3 nucleotide sequence: TGCAGTGCTAAAAGAGTGAAGGGACAGGGCCCCGTTTCTGGGGCCAACGTCCTGACTTTC. Its protein product is CSAKRVKGQGPVSGANVLTF.

The CDR3 coding sequence is TGCGCCAGCAGCCAAGGACAAAGGAACTCCTATAATTCACCCCTCCACTTT. Amino acid sequence: CASSQGQRNSYNSPLHF. The rearrangement links TRBV4-1 to TRBJ1-6; no reliable D call. The length of the CDR3 is 17 residues. Germline CDR1 is MGHRA and CDR2 is YSYEKL. V was shortened by 1 base and J by 0 bases, with 10 bases between the two germline ends.

This rearrangement joins TRBV20-1 to TRBJ2-3, with D possibly called TRBD1 or TRBD2 (5 bases each). The CDR3 is made up of 16 amino acids. The germline V and J ends were trimmed by 3 bases and 0 bases, with 16 bases remaining between them. CDR1 and CDR2 from the germline V gene are DFQATT and SNEGSKA (reference sequence). DNA of the CDR3: TGCAGTGCTAGTGGGACGATTCGTTCTAGCACAGATACGCAGTATTTT. Translated, it gives CSASGTIRSSTDTQYF.

The chain combines TRBV25-1 with TRBJ1-2; no clear D gene. Germline CDR1 reads MGHDK; CDR2 reads SYGVNS. Trimming removed 3 bases from V and 4 bases from J, with 12 bases in between. The CDR3 consists of 14 residues. CDR3 bases: TGTGCCAGCAGTGAGGGCAGCCTCTTCTATGGCTACACCTTC. Translating it yields CASSEGSLFYGYTF.

The V and J genes are TRBV9 and TRBJ2-3, with D perhaps matching TRBD1 (6 bases). The CDR3 loop spans 13 amino acids. CDR1 is SGDLS and CDR2 is YYNGEE in the germline V gene. The V end lost 6 bases, the J end lost 3 bases, and 11 bases lay between the germline ends. CDR3 protein: CASNTGPTDTQYF. The DNA for the CDR3 is TGTGCCAGCAATACAGGGCCTACAGATACGCAGTATTTT.

This chain links TRBV2 with TRBJ2-7; D perhaps matches TRBD2 (5 bases). V gave up 8 bases and J gave up 2 bases, with 16 bases separating them. The CDR3 has 14 residues. Germline V gene sequence: CDR1 SNHLY, CDR2 FYNNEI. CDR3 protein: CASGGRRTTYEQYF. The CDR3 DNA follows: TGTGCCAGCGGTGGGAGACGGACGACCTACGAGCAGTACTTC.